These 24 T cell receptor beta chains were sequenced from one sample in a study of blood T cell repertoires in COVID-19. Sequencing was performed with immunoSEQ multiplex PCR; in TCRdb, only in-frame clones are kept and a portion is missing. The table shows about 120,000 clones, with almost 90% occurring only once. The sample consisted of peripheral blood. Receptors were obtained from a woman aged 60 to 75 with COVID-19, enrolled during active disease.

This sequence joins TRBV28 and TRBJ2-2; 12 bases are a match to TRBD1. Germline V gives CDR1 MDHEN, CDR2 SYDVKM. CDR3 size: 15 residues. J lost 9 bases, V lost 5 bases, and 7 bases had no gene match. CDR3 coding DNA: TGTGCCAGCAGTATATCTGGGACAGGGGGCCGGGAGCTGTTTTTT. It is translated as CASSISGTGGRELFF.

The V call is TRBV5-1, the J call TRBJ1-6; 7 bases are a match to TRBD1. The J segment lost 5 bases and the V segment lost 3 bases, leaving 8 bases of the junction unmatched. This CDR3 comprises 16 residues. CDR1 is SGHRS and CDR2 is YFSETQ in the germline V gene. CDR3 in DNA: TGCGCCAGCAGCTCCAGGGGGGAATGGGATAATTCACCCCTCCACTTT. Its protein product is CASSSRGEWDNSPLHF.

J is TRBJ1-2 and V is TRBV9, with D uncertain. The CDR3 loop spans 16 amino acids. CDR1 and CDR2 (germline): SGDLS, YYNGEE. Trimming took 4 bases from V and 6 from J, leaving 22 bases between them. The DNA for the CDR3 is TGTGCCAGCAGCCCCCGTCACACGCGAACCCGGGATGGCTACACCTTC. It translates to CASSPRHTRTRDGYTF. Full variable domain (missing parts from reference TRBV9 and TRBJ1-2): DSGVTQTPKHLITATGQRVTLRCSPRSGDLSVYWYQQSLDQGLQFLIQYYNGEERAKGNILERFSAQQFPDLHSELNLSSLELGDSALYFCASSPRHTRTRDGYTFGSGTRLTVV.

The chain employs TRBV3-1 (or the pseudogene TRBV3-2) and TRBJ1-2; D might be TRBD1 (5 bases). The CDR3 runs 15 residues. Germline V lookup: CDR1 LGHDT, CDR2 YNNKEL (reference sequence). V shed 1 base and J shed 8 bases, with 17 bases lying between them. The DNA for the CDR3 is TGTGCCAGCAGCCAAGGTCTCGGGGGATTGTCCGGCTACACCTTC. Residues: CASSQGLGGLSGYTF.

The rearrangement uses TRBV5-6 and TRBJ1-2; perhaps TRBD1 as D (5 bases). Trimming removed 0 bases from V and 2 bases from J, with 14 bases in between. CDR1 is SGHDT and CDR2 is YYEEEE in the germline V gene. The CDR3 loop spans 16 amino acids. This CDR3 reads CASSLGGGGTNYGYTF. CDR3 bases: TGTGCCAGCAGCTTGGGCGGCGGGGGTACGAACTATGGCTACACCTTC.

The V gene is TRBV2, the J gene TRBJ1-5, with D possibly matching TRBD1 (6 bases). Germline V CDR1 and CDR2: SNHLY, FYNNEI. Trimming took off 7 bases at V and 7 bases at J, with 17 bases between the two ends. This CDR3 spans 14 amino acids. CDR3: CASKGGGGTQPQHF. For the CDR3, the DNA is TGTGCCAGCAAGGGGGGGGGCGGAACACAGCCCCAGCATTTT.

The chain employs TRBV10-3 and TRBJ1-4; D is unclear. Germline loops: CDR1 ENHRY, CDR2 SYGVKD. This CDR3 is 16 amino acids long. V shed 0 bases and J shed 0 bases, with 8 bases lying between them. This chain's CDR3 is CAISESPATTNEKLFF. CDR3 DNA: TGTGCCATCAGTGAGTCGCCTGCTACAACTAATGAAAAACTGTTTTTT.

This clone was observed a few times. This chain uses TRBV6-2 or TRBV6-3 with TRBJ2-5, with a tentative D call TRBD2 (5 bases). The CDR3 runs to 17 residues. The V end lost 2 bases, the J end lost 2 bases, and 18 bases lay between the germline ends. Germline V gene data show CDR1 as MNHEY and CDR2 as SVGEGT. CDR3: CASSYDISRGQQETQYF. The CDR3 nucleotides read TGTGCCAGCAGTTACGACATATCACGAGGGCAACAAGAGACCCAGTACTTC.

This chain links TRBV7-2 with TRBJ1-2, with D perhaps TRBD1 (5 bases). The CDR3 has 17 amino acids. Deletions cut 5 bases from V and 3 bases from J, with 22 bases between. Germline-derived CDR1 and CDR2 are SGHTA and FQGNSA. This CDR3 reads CASSPGRGRRDDYGYTF. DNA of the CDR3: TGTGCCAGCAGCCCAGGAAGAGGTAGGAGGGACGACTATGGCTACACCTTC.

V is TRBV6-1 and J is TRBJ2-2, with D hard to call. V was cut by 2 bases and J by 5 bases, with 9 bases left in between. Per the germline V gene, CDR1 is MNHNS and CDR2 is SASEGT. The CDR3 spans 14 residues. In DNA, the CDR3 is TGTGCCAGCAGTGAAATATTGACAACCGGGGAGCTGTTTTTT. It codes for CASSEILTTGELFF.

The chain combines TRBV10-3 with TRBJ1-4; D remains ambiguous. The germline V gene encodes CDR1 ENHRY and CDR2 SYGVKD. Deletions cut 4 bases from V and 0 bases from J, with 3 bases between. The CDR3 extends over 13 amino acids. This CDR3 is CAISGPTNEKLFF. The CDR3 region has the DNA TGTGCCATCAGTGGGCCAACTAATGAAAAACTGTTTTTT.

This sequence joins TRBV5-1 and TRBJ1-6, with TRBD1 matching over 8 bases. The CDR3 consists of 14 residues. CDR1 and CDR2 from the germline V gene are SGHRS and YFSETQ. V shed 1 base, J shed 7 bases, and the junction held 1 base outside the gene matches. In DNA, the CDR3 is TGCGCCAGCAGCTTGACAGGGGGAAATTCACCCCTCCACTTT. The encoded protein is CASSLTGGNSPLHF.

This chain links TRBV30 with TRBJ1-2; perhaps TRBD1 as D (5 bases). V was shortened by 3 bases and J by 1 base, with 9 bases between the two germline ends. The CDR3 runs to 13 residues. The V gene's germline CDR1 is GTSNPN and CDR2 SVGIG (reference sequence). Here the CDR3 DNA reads TGTGCCTGGAGCCACAGGAGTAACTATGGCTACACCTTC. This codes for CAWSHRSNYGYTF.

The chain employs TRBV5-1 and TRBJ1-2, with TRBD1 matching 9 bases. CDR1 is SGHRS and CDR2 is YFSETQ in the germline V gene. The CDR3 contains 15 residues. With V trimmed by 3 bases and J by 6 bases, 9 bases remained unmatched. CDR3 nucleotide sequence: TGCGCCAGCAGCTACGAACAGGGGGCGTTCGATGGCTACACCTTC. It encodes CASSYEQGAFDGYTF.

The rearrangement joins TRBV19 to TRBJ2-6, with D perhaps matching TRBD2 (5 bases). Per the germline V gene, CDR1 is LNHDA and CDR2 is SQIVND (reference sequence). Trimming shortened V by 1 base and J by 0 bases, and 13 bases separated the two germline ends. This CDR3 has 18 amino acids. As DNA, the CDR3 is TGTGCCAGTAGTATAGGGTACCGGGGAAACTCTGGGGCCAACGTCCTGACTTTC. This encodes CASSIGYRGNSGANVLTF. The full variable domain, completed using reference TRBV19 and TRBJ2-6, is DGGITQSPKYLFRKEGQNVTLSCEQNLNHDAMYWYRQDPGQGLRLIYYSQIVNDFQKGDIAEGYSVSREKKESFPLTVTSAQKNPTAFYLCASSIGYRGNSGANVLTFGAGSRLTVL.

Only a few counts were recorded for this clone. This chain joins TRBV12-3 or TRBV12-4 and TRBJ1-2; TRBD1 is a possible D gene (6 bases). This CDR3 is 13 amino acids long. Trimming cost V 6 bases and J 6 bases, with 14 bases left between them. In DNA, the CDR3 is TGTGCCAGCAGGAGACTGGACAGCGATGGCTACACCTTC. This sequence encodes CASRRLDSDGYTF.

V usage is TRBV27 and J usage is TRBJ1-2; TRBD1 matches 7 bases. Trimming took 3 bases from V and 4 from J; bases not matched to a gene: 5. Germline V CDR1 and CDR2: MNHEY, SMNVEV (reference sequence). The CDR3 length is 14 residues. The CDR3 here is CASSFPGTAYGYTF. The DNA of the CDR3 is TGTGCCAGCAGTTTTCCGGGGACAGCCTATGGCTACACCTTC.

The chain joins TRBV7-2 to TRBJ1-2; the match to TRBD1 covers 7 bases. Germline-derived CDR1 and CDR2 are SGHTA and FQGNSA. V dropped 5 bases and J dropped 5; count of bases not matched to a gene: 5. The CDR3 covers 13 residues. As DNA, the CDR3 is TGTGCCAGCAGCCCCGGGACAGAGTATGGCTACACCTTC. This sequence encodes CASSPGTEYGYTF.

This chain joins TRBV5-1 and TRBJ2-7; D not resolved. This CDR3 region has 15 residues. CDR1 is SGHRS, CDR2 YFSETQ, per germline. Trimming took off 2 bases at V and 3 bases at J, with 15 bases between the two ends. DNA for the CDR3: TGCGCCAGCAGCTTATCGGTCGGTAGAAACTACGAGCAGTACTTC. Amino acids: CASSLSVGRNYEQYF.

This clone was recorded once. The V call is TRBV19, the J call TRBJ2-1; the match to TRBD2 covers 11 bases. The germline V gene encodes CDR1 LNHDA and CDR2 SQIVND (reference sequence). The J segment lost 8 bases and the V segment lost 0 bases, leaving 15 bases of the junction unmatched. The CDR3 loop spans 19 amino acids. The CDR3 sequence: CASSIDAPGVAGGLDEQFF. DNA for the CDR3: TGTGCCAGTAGTATAGATGCGCCCGGAGTAGCGGGGGGGCTGGATGAGCAGTTCTTC. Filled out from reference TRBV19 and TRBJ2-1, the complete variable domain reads DGGITQSPKYLFRKEGQNVTLSCEQNLNHDAMYWYRQDPGQGLRLIYYSQIVNDFQKGDIAEGYSVSREKKESFPLTVTSAQKNPTAFYLCASSIDAPGVAGGLDEQFFGPGTRLTVL.

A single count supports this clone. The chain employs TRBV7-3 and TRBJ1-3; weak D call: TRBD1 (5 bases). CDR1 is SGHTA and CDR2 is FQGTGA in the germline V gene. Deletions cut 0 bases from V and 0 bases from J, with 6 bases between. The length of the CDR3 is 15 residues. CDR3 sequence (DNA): TGTGCCAGCAGCTTAACGGGGGGCTCTGGAAACACCATATATTTT. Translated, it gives CASSLTGGSGNTIYF.

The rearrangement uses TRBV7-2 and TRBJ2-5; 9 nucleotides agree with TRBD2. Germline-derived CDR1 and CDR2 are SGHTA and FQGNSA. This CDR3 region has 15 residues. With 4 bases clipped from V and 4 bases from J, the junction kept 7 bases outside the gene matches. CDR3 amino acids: CASSSLAGVAETQYF. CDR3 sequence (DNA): TGTGCCAGCAGCTCCTTAGCGGGGGTGGCAGAGACCCAGTACTTC. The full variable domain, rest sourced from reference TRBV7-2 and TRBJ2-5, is GAGVSQSPSNKVTEKGKDVELRCDPISGHTALYWYRQSLGQGLEFLIYFQGNSAPDKSGLPSDRFSAERTGGSVSTLTIQRTQQEDSAVYLCASSSLAGVAETQYFGPGTRLLVL.

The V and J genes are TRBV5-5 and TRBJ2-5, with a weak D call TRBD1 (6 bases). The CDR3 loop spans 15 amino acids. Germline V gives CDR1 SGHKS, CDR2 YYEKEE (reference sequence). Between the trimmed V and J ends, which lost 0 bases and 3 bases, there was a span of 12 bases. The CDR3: CASSLGGQGKETQYF. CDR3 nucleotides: TGTGCCAGCAGCTTGGGGGGTCAGGGGAAAGAGACCCAGTACTTC. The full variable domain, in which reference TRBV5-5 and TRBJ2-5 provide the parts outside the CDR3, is DAGVTQSPTHLIKTRGQQVTLRCSPISGHKSVSWYQQVLGQGPQFIFQYYEKEERGRGNFPDRFSARQFPNYSSELNVNALLLGDSALYLCASSLGGQGKETQYFGPGTRLLVL.

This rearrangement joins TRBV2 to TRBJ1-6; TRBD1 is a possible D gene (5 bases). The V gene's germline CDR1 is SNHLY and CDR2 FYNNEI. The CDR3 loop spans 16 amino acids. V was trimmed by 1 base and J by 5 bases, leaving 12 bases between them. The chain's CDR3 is CASSEEAGLNNSPLHF. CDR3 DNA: TGTGCCAGCAGTGAAGAGGCAGGGCTAAATAATTCACCCCTCCACTTT.